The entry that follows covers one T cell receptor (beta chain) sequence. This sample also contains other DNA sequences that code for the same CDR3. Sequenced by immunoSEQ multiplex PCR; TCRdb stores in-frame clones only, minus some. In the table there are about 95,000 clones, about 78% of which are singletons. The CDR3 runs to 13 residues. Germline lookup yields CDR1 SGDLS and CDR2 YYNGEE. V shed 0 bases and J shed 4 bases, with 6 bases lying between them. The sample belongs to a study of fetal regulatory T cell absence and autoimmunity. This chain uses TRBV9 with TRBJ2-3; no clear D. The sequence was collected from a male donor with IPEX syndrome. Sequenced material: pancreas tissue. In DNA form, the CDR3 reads TGTGCCAGCAGCGTAGGTGGGGCAGATACGCAGTATTTT. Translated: CASSVGGADTQYF.